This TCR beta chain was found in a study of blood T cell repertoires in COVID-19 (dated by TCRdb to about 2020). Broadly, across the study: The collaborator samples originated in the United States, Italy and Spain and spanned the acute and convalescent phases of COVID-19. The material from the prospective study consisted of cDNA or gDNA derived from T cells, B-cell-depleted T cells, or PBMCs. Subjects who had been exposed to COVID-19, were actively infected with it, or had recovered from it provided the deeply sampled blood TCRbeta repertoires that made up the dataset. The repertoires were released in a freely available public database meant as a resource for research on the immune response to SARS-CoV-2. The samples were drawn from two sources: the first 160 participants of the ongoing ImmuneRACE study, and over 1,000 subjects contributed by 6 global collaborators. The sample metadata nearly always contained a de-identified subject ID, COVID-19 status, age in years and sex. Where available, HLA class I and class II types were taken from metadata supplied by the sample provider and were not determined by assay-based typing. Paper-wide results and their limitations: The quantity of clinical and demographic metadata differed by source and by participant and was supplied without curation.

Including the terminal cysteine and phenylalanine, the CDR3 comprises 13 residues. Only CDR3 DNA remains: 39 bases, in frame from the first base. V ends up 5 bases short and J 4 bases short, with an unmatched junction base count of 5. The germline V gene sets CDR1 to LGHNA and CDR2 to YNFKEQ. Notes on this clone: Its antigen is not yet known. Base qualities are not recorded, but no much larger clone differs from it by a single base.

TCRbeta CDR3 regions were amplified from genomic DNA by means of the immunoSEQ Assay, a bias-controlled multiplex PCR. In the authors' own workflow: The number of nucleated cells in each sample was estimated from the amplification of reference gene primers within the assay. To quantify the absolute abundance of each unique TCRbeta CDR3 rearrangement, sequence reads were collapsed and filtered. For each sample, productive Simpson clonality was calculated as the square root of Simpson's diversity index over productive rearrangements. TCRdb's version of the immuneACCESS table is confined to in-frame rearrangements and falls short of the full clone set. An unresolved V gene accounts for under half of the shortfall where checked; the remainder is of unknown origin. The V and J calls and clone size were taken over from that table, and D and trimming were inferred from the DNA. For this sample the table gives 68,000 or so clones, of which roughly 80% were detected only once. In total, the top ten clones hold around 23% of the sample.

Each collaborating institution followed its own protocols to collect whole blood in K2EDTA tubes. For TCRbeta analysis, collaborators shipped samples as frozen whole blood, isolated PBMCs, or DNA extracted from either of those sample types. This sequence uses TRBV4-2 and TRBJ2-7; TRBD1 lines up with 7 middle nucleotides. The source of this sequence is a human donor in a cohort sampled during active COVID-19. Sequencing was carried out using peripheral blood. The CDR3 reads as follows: CASSEGQRYEQYF. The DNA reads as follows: TGTGCCAGCAGCGAGGGACAGCGATACGAGCAGTACTTC.